This TCR beta chain was documented in a study of shared clonotypes between healthy human individuals. V lost 8 bases and J 1 base, leaving 11 bases between the germline ends. Germline CDR1 is GTSNPN and CDR2 is SVGIG (reference sequence). The CDR3 extends over 12 amino acids. Healthy adults negative for HIV, lacking recent acute infections or vaccinations, served as donors. Data came from immunoSEQ multiplex PCR; TCRdb stores just in-frame clones and leaves some out. The table records 75,000 to 100,000 clones, around half of them present only once. The clonotype originates from a woman between 35 and 50 years old in good health. Some clones in this sample may be carry-over from other donors' samples. V is TRBV30 and J is TRBJ1-1; possible D gene TRBD1, 6 bases. Specimen: PBMCs. DNA for the CDR3: TGTGCCAACCGACAGGAGAACACTGAAGCTTTCTTT. Translation: CANRQENTEAFF.